The entry below gives a single T cell receptor (beta chain) sequence along with its context. The target antigen is unknown. The CDR3 runs to 14 residues. CDR1 and CDR2 (germline): MNHNS, SASEGT. The V segment lost 6 bases and the J segment 5 bases; nucleotides outside the gene matches: 8. These data are taken from a study of a mutant IDH1 vaccine in newly diagnosed glioma. Study at large: With temozolomide cycles, or 4-6 weeks after radiotherapy alone, vaccination was started. The earlier regimen, radiotherapy, temozolomide, or both, was most often both.

Clones were sequenced by immunoSEQ multiplex PCR, and TCRdb holds only the in-frame ones, with some missing. The table includes 41,000 or so clones, approximately 92% detected once. Time point given: week 35, safety follow-up. In the vaccine, a single dose held 300 ug of the mutant IDH1 20-mer peptide, along with topical imiquimod. The patients were given eight vaccinations, one each in weeks 1, 3, 5, 7, 11, 15, 19 and 23. Sequences were derived from PBMCs, sampled from a glioma patient whose treatment included an IDH1 peptide vaccine. The chain recombines TRBV6-1 with TRBJ1-1; 8 bases are shared with TRBD1. This clonotype was obtained from a man aged 35 to 55 with glioma. DNA for the CDR3: TGTGCCAGCAGGCGAGACAGGGGAGAAACTGAAGCTTTCTTT. Protein: CASRRDRGETEAFF.